This note documents a single T cell receptor beta chain sequence. Its antigen specificity is not known. No base-level quality is on record; no much larger clone is a single base apart. Donors were healthy HIV-negative adults with no recently reported acute infections or vaccinations. Every donor was a Caucasian adult residing in Nashville, Tennessee, USA. CD4+ T cells were enriched through magnetic negative selection, after which naive cells were positively selected on CD45RA and the remaining negative fraction served as the memory subset. After blood collection by leukapheresis, PBMCs were isolated using Ficoll-Histopaque density gradient centrifugation and then cryopreserved in the vapor phase of liquid nitrogen. Purity and quantity of every magnetically sorted T cell population were checked by analytical flow cytometry. From each sorted fraction, genomic DNA was isolated and quantified by UV absorbance on a Nanodrop 2000c.

This sample was taken from a study of shared clonotypes between healthy human individuals (dated by TCRdb to 2020 to 2021). About the full investigation: The cohort included a few men and two women between 18 and 49 years of age. For each donor, CD4 naive and CD4 memory were each run on three plates, CD8 naive on two plates, and CD8 memory on one plate. Blood TCR repertoires of roughly 5 healthy adults were deeply sequenced to estimate repertoire size and the extent of clonotype sharing between individuals. Different laboratories and diverse techniques were used to prepare libraries and sequence TCR repertoires, to increase sequencing depth and limit assay-specific biases. Per donor, leukapheresis produced somewhere between about 0.8 and 9.5 billion PBMCs.

Using the deep immunoSEQ assay, TCR CDR3 regions were amplified from genomic DNA by multiplex PCR. For each cell subset, the extracted genomic DNA was distributed evenly across all wells of several immunoSEQ 96-well plates, and each plate served as one replicate. For sorted subsets, each replicate PCR was loaded with around 200 ng genomic DNA, equivalent to 25,000 to 35,000 T cell genomes. Purified libraries were quantified with a Qubit 3.0 fluorometer, sized on a Bioanalyzer 2100, and re-quantified with the KAPA Library Quantification kit. Every immunoSEQ 96-well plate was sequenced on a dedicated single-read 150-cycle Illumina NextSeq 550 flow cell. On the study's bioinformatics: Because only junctional sequences without quality scores were contained in the immunoSEQ output, filtering matching that applied to full-length reads could not be performed. Sequences were annotated with PyIR, a Python wrapper for IgBLAST v1.9, and V/J genes and CDR3 were assigned using IMGT germline references. Reads with weak V/J assignments (E-value above 1e-6), missing CDR3, stop codons, out-of-frame junctions, or ambiguous translated residues were removed. V3J clonotypes were defined by identical inferred V gene, J gene, and CDR3 amino acid sequence. The percentage overlap between two repertoires was calculated by dividing the number of shared unique clonotypes by the size of the smaller repertoire. RTK rarefaction, the Chao1 estimator, and Recon v2.1 estimates of unobserved clonotypes were used to assess repertoire richness. For all TCRbeta clonotypes obtained by the gDNA method from several donors, generation probabilities were computed with OLGA. Held by TCRdb, this immuneACCESS table contains in-frame sequences only and omits some clones. Under half of the omission traces to an unresolved V gene where checked; the cause of the rest is unknown. That table supplies the V and J calls and clone size; D and trimming were determined from the DNA. The sample data list roughly 2.5 million clones, and 90% to 95% of these were observed just once. The ten top clones hold around 0.14% of the sample.

Results the study describes overall, beyond this receptor: Sampling was restricted to blood, and TCR repertoires in tissues likely differ from the TCR repertoires found in blood. Pairwise subsampling led to the expectation that sequencing depth would affect the degree of clonotype sharing among donors. Rarefaction of sorted-subset datasets indicated incomplete sequencing despite the large sequencing depth. Compared with non-shared clonotypes, clonotypes shared by all four sorted-subset donors had higher generation probabilities. The small number of donors limited the genetic and exposure-history diversity represented. When a few donors were compared, the shared fraction of clonotypes was around 4.6% for naive CD4, 3% to 4% for naive CD8, more than 2% for memory CD4, and 0.4% for memory CD8. Naive subsets generally had larger estimated clonotype richness than memory subsets did.

The receptor comes from a man younger than 30 in good health. The source material was naive CD4+ T cells sorted from blood. The cell subset or site label of this sample denotes: CD45RA+ positively selected.

The CDR3 protein: CASSALDLSGNTIYF. The nucleotide sequence is TGTGCCAGCAGCGCTCTCGATCTCTCTGGAAACACCATATATTTT. The chain is made from TRBV11-2 and TRBJ1-3, with the D gene uncertain. CDR1 and CDR2 (SGHAT, FQNNGV) derive from the germline V gene. From its cysteine to its phenylalanine, the CDR3 spans 15 amino acids. Of all the DNA, just the CDR3 is kept, 45 bases in frame from base 1. V gives up 5 bases and J gives up 0 bases, and the segment between their germline ends measures 11 bases.